Each of the 8 T cell receptor beta chains below was sequenced from the same sample in a study of human T cells and chemical hapten exposure. MiXCR, applied by TCRdb to the RACE reads, yields one record per CDR3 protein. The sample records about 15,000 distinct CDR3 sequences, roughly 17% being singletons. Time point meaning: patch test 1, 2 weeks after DPC sensitization. The treatment denotes: therapeutic diphenylcyclopropenone sensitization with weekly scalp DPC. The starting material was whole blood, obtained in connection with sensitization to the hapten diphenylcyclopropenone (DPC). The receptors stem from a young woman with alopecia areata. Some clones in this sample may be carry-over from other donors' samples.

This clonotype was seen more than once but under ten times. V gene TRBV12-3 or TRBV12-4 combines with J gene TRBJ1-2, with D possibly being TRBD1 (5 bases). The CDR3 has 14 residues. Trimming pared 0 bases from V and 6 bases from J, leaving 11 bases between. CDR3 sequence (DNA): TGTGCCAGCAGTTTAGCGGGGCAGGGCCATGGCTACACCTTC. Encoded protein: CASSLAGQGHGYTF.

The chain uses TRBV11-2 and TRBJ1-1; possible D gene TRBD1, 5 bases. Germline CDR1 SGHAT, CDR2 FQNNGV. V shed 3 bases and J shed 4 bases, with 15 bases lying between them. This CDR3 comprises 15 residues. CDR3 amino acids: CASSFPRGRGTEAFF. The CDR3 nucleotides read TGTGCCAGCAGCTTTCCTAGGGGCCGGGGCACTGAAGCTTTCTTT.

This chain joins TRBV28 and TRBJ2-5; perhaps TRBD2 as D (6 bases). V lost 4 bases to trimming and J lost 0 bases, with 15 bases between them. The CDR3 is 16 residues long. CDR1 MDHEN and CDR2 SYDVKM come from the germline V gene. DNA of the CDR3: TGTGCCAGCAGTTCCCGGGACTTTACGTACCAAGAGACCCAGTACTTC. It codes for CASSSRDFTYQETQYF. The full variable domain, completed using reference TRBV28 and TRBJ2-5, is DVKVTQSSRYLVKRTGEKVFLECVQDMDHENMFWYRQDPGLGLRLIYFSYDVKMKEKGDIPEGYSVSREKKERFSLILESASTNQTSMYLCASSSRDFTYQETQYFGPGTRLLVL.

This clonotype was detected many times. The chain employs TRBV6-2 or TRBV6-3 and TRBJ2-7; D ambiguous. Germline loops: CDR1 MNHEY, CDR2 SVGEGT. The CDR3 is made up of 13 amino acids. V gave up 8 bases and J gave up 2 bases, with 13 bases separating them. CDR3 sequence (DNA): TGTGCCAGCCGCGAGGCATTAACCTACGAGCAGTACGTC. Its translation is CASREALTYEQYV.

There are many counts of this clonotype. The V and J genes are TRBV7-8 and TRBJ1-1; possibly TRBD1 for D (5 bases). The CDR3 is made up of 16 amino acids. Trimming took 1 base from V and 4 from J, leaving 16 bases between them. Germline assignment: CDR1 SGHVS and CDR2 FQNEAQ. CDR3 sequence (DNA): TGTGCCAGCAGCTTAGTGTGGGCAGGGCCCTCCACTGAAGCTTTCTTT. Translating it yields CASSLVWAGPSTEAFF.

The chain carries TRBV4-1 and TRBJ1-6, with a tentative D call TRBD1 (6 bases). Germline V CDR1 and CDR2: MGHRA, YSYEKL. This CDR3 spans 17 amino acids. Trimming pared 0 bases from V and 10 bases from J, leaving 19 bases between. CDR3 residues: CASSQDLGAGWPSPLHF. The CDR3, as DNA: TGCGCCAGCAGCCAAGATCTGGGGGCGGGTTGGCCCTCACCCCTCCACTTT.

This clonotype was detected ten times or more. The CDR3 loop is CSVSGGNEKLFF. CDR3 DNA sequence: TGCAGCGTTTCGGGCGGTAATGAAAAACTGTTTTTT. This sequence joins TRBV29-1 and TRBJ1-4; D call uncertain. With 5 bases removed from V and 4 bases from J, the gap between germline ends came to 8 bases. Germline loops: CDR1 SQVTM, CDR2 ANQGSEA. CDR3 length: 12 residues.

Only one count was recorded for this clonotype. CDR3 nucleotides: TGTGCCAGCTCACCACCTGGGGGGGGTGAAGCTTTCTTT. Translated: CASSPPGGGEAFF. The J gene is TRBJ1-1, the V gene TRBV18, with D maybe TRBD1 (5 bases). The germline V gene encodes CDR1 KGHSH and CDR2 LQKENI. The length of the CDR3 is 13 residues. The V gene lost 0 bases and the J gene lost 7 bases, with 9 bases spanning the gap.